The rows below give T cell receptor beta chains drawn from one sample of a study of blood T cells in healthy people across ages. TCRdb fed the 5' RACE reads into MiXCR, producing one record per CDR3 protein. The table lists hundreds of thousands of distinct CDR3 sequences, less than 35% of them singletons, with about 15% in the top ten. Input material: blood. These receptors were taken from a woman aged 80 or over in good health. Each CDR3 is given with its conserved first and last residue. A D gene is named only where the DNA matches it firmly. The size entry is marked missing in some rows and otherwise reads once, few, many or a size class.

>TRBJ1-1|many|NA|13|TRBV11-1
TGTGCCAGCAGCTTGGGGGAGCGAACTGAAGCTTTCTTT
CASSLGERTEAFF
>TRBJ2-3|NA|TRBD1|11|TRBV29-1
TGCAGCGCCAACAGGGGGGATACGCAGTATTTT
CSANRGDTQYF
>TRBJ1-2|many|NA|14|TRBV7-2
TGTGCCAGCAGCTTAGCAAGAGGATACTATGGCTACACCTTC
CASSLARGYYGYTF
>TRBJ2-4|NA|NA|12|TRBV6-6
TGTGCCAGCAGTTACTCTACAAACATTCAGTACTTC
CASSYSTNIQYF
>TRBJ2-5|NA|NA|15|TRBV6-2/TRBV6-3
TGTGCCAGCAGTTACGCGCTGGGGCAGGATGAGACCCAGGACTTC
CASSYALGQDETQDF
>TRBJ2-7|many|NA|11|TRBV27
TGTGCCAGCCGCCGGGCCGACGAGCAGTACTTC
CASRRADEQYF
>TRBJ2-7|many|NA|13|TRBV6-2/TRBV6-3
TGTGCCAGCCGGGAATCTACAAGTTACGAGCAGTACTTC
CASRESTSYEQYF
>TRBJ2-7|NA|NA|13|TRBV20-1
TGTAGTGCTGGGTCCGGGAGCTCCTACGAGCAGTACTTC
CSAGSGSSYEQYF
>TRBJ1-2|few|NA|21|TRBV28
TGTGCCAGCAGTTTCCTGGAAGTCTGGGAGGGACCGGGGGGAGAAGTCTATGGCTACACCTTC
CASSFLEVWEGPGGEVYGYTF
>TRBJ1-6|NA|NA|16|TRBV11-2
TGTGCCAGCAGCTGGGGCTCGGGCTCCTATAATTCACCCCTCCACTTT
CASSWGSGSYNSPLHF
>TRBJ2-3|many|NA|14|TRBV2
TGTGCCAGCATTAGAGACGGAGCGACAGATACGCAGTATTTT
CASIRDGATDTQYF
>TRBJ1-1|many|NA|14|TRBV15
TGTGCCACCAGCAGAGATCTAGGACCCACTGAAGCTTTCTTT
CATSRDLGPTEAFF
>TRBJ1-1|NA|NA|13|TRBV29-1
TGCAGCGTCGAAGGGACGGGCGGGACTGAAGCTTTCTTT
CSVEGTGGTEAFF
>TRBJ1-1|few|NA|14|TRBV18
TGTGCCACCTCCCCTAAGGCGGGCAACACTGAAGCTTTCTTT
CATSPKAGNTEAFF
>TRBJ1-2|many|TRBD1|14|TRBV7-2
TGTGCCAGCAGCTCTCGGACAGGGCAAAGTGGCTACACCTTC
CASSSRTGQSGYTF
>TRBJ2-7|NA|TRBD1|15|TRBV7-3
TGTGCCAGCAGCACCTGGACAGGGAACACCTACGAGCAGTACTTC
CASSTWTGNTYEQYF
>TRBJ2-3|many|NA|16|TRBV27
TGTGCCAGCAGTTTGACCTTCGTGGAGTCCACAGATACGCAGTATTTT
CASSLTFVESTDTQYF
>TRBJ1-2|NA|NA|15|TRBV5-1
TGCGCCAGCAAGGGTATGGACACCGGAAACTATGGCTACACCTTC
CASKGMDTGNYGYTF
>TRBJ1-5|few|TRBD1|16|TRBV5-6
TGTGCCAGCAGCGCCGGACCAGGGGGCTTGAATCAGCCCCAGCATTTT
CASSAGPGGLNQPQHF
>TRBJ2-5|many|NA|11|TRBV27
TGTGCCACTTCGTACCAAGAGACCCAGTACTTC
CATSYQETQYF
>TRBJ2-1|NA|TRBD2|15|TRBV20-1
TGCAGTGCTAGAGATAAACTAGCGAAGAACAATGAGCAGTTCTTC
CSARDKLAKNNEQFF
>TRBJ1-2|few|NA|13|TRBV7-6
TGTGCCAGCAGCTTGTCGGGGGCGAATGGCTACACCTTC
CASSLSGANGYTF
>TRBJ2-5|many|NA|17|TRBV7-2
TGTGCCAGCAGCGGTAGGTTGGCCCGCCTGGAGAGAGAGACCCAGTACTTC
CASSGRLARLERETQYF
>TRBJ2-3|many|NA|16|TRBV20-1
TGCAGTGCTAGGATTCAGGTCGTGGGGCGGACAGATACGCAGTATTTT
CSARIQVVGRTDTQYF